This note documents a single T cell receptor beta chain sequence. Trimming at V came to 6 bases and at J to 1 base, leaving 7 bases not matched to a gene. CDR3 length: 15 residues. Germline CDR1 is MNHEY and CDR2 is SMNVEV (reference sequence). TCRdb's copy holds only in-frame clones and misses some; the assay was immunoSEQ multiplex PCR. There are about 230,000 clones in the sample; about four fifths occur only once, and 1.8% lies in the top ten. The entry originates in a study of blood T cell repertoires in COVID-19. In the study overall: Specimens from acute and convalescent COVID-19 originated in the United States, Italy and Spain.

Enrollees, roughly 18 to 90 years old, lived in about two dozen US areas. Cohorts were based on clinical histories the participants reported. The sequenced sample consisted of PBMCs or T cells enriched from blood (not recorded which). The TCR sequence derives from a man between 60 and 75 years old who had recovered from COVID-19. The chain uses TRBV27 and TRBJ1-1, with 8 bases aligning to TRBD1. DNA of the CDR3: TGTGCCAGCAGATCAGGGGGCGTTGAGAACACTGAAGCTTTCTTT. Its protein product is CASRSGGVENTEAFF.